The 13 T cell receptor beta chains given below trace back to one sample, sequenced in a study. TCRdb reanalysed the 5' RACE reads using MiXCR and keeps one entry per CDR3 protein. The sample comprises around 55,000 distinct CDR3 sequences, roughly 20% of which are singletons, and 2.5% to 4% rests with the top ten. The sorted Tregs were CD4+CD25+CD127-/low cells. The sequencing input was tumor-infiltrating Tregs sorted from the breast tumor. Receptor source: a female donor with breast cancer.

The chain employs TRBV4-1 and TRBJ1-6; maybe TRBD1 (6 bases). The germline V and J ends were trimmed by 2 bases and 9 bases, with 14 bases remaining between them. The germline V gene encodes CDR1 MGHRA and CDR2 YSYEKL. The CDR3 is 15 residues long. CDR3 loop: CASSQLSGVRSPLHF. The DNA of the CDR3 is TGCGCCAGCAGCCAACTTTCAGGGGTGCGTTCACCCCTCCACTTT.

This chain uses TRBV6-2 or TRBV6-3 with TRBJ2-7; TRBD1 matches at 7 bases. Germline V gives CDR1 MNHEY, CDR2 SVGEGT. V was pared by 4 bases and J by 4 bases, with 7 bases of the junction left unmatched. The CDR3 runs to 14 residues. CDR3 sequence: CASSSQRQGYEQYF. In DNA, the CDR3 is TGTGCCAGCAGTTCCCAACGACAGGGTTACGAGCAGTACTTC.

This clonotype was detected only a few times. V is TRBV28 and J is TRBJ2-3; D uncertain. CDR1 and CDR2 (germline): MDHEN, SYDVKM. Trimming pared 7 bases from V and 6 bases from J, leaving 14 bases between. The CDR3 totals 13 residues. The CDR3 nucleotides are TGTGCCAGCACGACCCCCATCGGGGATACGCAGTATTTT. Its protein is CASTTPIGDTQYF.

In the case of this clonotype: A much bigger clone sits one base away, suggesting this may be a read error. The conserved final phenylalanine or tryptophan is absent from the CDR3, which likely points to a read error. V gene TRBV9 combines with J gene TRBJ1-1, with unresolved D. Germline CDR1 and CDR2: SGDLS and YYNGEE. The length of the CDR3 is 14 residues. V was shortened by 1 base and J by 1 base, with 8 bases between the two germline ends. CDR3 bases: TGTGCCAGCAGCGTACAGACGGGGAACACTGAAGCTTTCTAT. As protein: CASSVQTGNTEAFY.

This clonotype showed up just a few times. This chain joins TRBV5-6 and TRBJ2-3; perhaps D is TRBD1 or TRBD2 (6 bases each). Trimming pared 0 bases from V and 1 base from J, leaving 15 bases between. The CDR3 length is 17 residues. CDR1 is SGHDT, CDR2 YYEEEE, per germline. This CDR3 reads CASSLVVGGFGTDTQYF. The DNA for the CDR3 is TGTGCCAGCAGCTTGGTCGTCGGGGGCTTTGGCACAGATACGCAGTATTTT.

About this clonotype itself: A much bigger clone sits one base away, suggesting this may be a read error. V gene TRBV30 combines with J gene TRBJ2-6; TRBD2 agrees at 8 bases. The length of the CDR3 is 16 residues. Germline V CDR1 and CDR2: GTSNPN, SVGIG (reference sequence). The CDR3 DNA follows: TGTGCCTGCAAGCGGGAGCGAGCTCTGGGGACCAACGTCCCGACTTTC. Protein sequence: CACKRERALGTNVPTF.

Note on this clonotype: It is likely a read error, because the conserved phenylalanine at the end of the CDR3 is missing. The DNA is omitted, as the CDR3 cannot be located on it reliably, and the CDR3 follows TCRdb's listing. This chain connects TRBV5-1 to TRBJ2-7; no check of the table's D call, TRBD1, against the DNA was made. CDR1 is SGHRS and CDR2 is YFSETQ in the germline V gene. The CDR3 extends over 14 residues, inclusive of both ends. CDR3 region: CASSPRTGLWEQCL.

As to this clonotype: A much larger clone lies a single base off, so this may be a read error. In nucleotides, the CDR3 is TGTGCCGCAGGGACAGTCGGGGAGCTGTTTTTT. As protein: CAAGTVGELFF. The chain combines TRBV24-1 with TRBJ2-2; 7 bases are shared with TRBD1. The germline V gene encodes CDR1 KGHDR and CDR2 SFDVKD. V trimming: 12 bases; J trimming: 7 bases; junction bases outside the gene matches: 4. The CDR3 covers 11 residues.

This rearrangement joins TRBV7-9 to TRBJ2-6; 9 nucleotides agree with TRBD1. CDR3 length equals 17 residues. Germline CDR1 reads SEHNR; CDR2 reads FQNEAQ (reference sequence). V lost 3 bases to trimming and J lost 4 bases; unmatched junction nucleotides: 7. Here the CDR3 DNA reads TGTGCCAGCAGCTTGGGACAGGGTAGTCGAGGGGCCAACGTCCTGACTTTC. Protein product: CASSLGQGSRGANVLTF.

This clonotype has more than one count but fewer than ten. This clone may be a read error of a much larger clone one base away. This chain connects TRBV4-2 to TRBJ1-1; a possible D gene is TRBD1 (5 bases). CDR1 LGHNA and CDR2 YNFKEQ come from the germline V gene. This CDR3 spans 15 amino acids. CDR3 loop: CASSQDSAGNTEACF. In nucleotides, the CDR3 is TGTGCCAGCAGCCAAGATTCGGCAGGGAACACTGAAGCTTGCTTT.

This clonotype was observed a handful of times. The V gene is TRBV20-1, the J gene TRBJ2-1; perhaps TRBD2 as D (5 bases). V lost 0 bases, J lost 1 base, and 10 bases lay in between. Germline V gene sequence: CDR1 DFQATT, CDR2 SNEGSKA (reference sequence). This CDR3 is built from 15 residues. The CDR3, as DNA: TGCAGTGCTAGAGAAGGCGGGTTTTCCTACAATGAGCAGTTCTTC. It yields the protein CSAREGGFSYNEQFF.

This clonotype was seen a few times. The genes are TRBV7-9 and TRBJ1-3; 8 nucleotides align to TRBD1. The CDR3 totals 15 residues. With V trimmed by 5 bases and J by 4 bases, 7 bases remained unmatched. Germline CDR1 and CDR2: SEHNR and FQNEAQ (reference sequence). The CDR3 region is CASSLDRGGGNTIYF. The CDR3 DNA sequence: TGTGCCAGCAGCCTAGACAGGGGTGGCGGAAACACCATATATTTT.

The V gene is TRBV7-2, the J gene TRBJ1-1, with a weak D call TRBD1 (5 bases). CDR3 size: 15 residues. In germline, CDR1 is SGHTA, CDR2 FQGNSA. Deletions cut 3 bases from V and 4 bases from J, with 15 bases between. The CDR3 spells CASSLADGGITEAFF. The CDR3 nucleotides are TGTGCCAGCAGCTTGGCGGACGGGGGAATCACTGAAGCTTTCTTT.